This T cell receptor (beta chain) was sequenced during a study of CD8+ T cells in alopecia areata. Study background: Oral tofacitinib (5 to 10 mg twice daily) was administered to treated patients.

CDR1 is SGDLS, CDR2 YYNGEE, per germline. Trimming pared 1 base from V and 7 bases from J, leaving 14 bases between. The CDR3 length is 15 residues. TCR sequencing used cDNA made by reverse transcription of extracted RNA. Measured with immunoSEQ multiplex PCR; TCRdb has only the in-frame clones, and not every one. The sample lists about 120,000 clones, 30% to 40% occurring once. Input material: CD4+ T cells sorted from blood. The rearrangement uses TRBV9 and TRBJ2-2; D might be TRBD1 (5 bases). The sequence derives from a human donor with alopecia areata. Here the CDR3 DNA reads TGTGCCAGCAGCGTAAGAAGGGGCGGTCACGGGGAGCTGTTTTTT. Amino acids: CASSVRRGGHGELFF.